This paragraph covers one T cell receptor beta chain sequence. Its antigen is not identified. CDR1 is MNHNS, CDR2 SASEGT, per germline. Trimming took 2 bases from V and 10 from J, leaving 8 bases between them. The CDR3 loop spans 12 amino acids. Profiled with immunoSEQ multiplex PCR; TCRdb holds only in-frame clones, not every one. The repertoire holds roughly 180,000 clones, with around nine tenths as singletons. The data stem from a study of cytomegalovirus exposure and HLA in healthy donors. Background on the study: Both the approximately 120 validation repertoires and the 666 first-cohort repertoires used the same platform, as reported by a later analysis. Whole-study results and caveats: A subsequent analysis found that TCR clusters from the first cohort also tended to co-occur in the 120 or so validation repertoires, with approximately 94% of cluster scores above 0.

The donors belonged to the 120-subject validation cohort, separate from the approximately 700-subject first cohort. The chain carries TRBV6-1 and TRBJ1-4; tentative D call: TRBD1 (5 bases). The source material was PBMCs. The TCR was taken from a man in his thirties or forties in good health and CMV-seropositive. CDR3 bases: TGTGCCAGCAGTGAAAGGGGTGGAAAACTGTTTTTT. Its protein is CASSERGGKLFF.